This TCR beta chain comes out of a study of T cells in Graves' hyperthyroidism and ophthalmopathy. Lactation, pregnancy, other autoimmune disease or uncontrolled infection led to exclusion of patients. Whole-study results and caveats: Ophthalmopathy was predicted by the model a median of approximately six months ahead of onset. Ophthalmopathy was distinguished from stable hyperthyroidism by 13 V-J signatures.

RNA transcripts yielded amplified TCR beta CDR3 regions. HTBI primers were employed in a first-round RT-PCR of the TCR CDR3. TCRdb called the multiplex PCR reads again in MiXCR, with one record for every CDR3 protein. The table records 200,000 to 250,000 distinct CDR3 sequences, approximately 25% of them present only once. CDR3 length: 13 amino acids. Germline lookup yields CDR1 SGHTA and CDR2 FQGNSA. V was clipped by 5 bases and J by 7 bases, with 14 bases between them. About this clonotype itself: Its antigen is not identified.

The receptor's source is a woman between 35 and 50 years old with Graves' ophthalmopathy. The sample was blood. The rearrangement uses TRBV7-2 and TRBJ2-5; no reliable D call. The CDR3 reads CASSPAPYGTQYF. The CDR3 DNA sequence: TGTGCCAGCAGCCCGGCACCGTACGGGACCCAGTACTTC.